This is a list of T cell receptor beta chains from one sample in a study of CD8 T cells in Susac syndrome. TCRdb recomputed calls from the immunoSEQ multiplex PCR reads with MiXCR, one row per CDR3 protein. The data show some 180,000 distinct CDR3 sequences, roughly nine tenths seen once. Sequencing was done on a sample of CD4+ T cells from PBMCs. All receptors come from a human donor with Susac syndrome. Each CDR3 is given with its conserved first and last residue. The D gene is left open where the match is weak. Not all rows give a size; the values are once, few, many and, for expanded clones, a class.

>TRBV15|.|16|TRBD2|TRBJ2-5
CATSRDHSGGQETQYF
TGTGCCACCAGCAGAGATCATAGCGGGGGGCAAGAGACCCAGTACTTC
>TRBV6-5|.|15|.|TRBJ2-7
CASSPPASLPYEQYF
TGTGCCAGCAGCCCACCGGCCAGCCTTCCCTACGAGCAGTACTTC
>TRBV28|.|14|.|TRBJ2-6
CASSSVTGANVLTF
TGTGCCAGCAGTTCCGTCACTGGGGCCAACGTCCTGACTTTC
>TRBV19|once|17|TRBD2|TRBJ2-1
CASSIETSGRRNNEQFF
TGTGCCAGTAGTATAGAAACTAGCGGGAGAAGAAACAATGAGCAGTTCTTC
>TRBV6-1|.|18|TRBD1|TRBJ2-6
CASREGQGLTSGANVLTF
TGTGCCAGCAGGGAAGGACAGGGGCTGACTTCTGGGGCCAACGTCCTGACTTTC
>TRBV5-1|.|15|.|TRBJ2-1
CASSLISPPYNEQFF
TGCGCCAGCAGCTTAATTTCTCCGCCATACAATGAGCAGTTCTTC
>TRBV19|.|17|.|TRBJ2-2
CASSIYIGLTNTGELFF
TGTGCCAGTAGTATATATATCGGACTGACGAACACCGGGGAGCTGTTTTTT
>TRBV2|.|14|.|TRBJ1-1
CASSAEVMNTEAFF
TGTGCCAGCAGTGCGGAGGTCATGAACACTGAAGCTTTCTTT
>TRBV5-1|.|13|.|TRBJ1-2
CASSFYRDYGYTF
TGCGCCAGCAGCTTCTACAGAGACTATGGCTACACCTTC
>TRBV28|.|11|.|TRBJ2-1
CASTYYNEQFF
TGTGCCAGCACCTATTACAATGAGCAGTTCTTC
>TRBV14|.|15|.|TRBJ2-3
CASSFLGGLTDTQYF
TGTGCCAGCAGCTTTTTGGGGGGCCTCACAGATACGCAGTATTTT
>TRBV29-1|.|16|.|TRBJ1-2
CSVEDSSPKRRYGYTF
TGCAGCGTTGAAGATTCATCCCCCAAGAGGCGCTATGGCTACACCTTC
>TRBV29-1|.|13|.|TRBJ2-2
CSVDVSGGGELFF
TGCAGCGTTGATGTTTCCGGCGGCGGGGAGCTGTTTTTT
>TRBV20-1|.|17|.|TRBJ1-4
CSARDPQGILTNEKLFF
TGCAGTGCTAGAGATCCGCAGGGGATCTTGACTAATGAAAAACTGTTTTTT
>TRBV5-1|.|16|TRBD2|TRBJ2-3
CASSGTGTRVIDTQYF
TGCGCCAGCAGCGGGACCGGGACTAGGGTGATAGATACGCAGTATTTT
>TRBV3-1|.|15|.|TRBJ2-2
CASSQTTENTGELFF
TGTGCCAGCAGCCAAACAACTGAGAACACCGGGGAGCTGTTTTTT
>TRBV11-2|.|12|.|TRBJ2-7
CASSLERSKQYF
TGTGCCAGCAGCTTAGAGAGGAGCAAGCAGTACTTC
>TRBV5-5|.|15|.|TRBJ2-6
CASSLTGTGANVLTF
TGTGCCAGCAGCTTGACAGGGACTGGGGCCAACGTCCTGACTTTC
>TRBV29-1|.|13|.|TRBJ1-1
CSGQGQMNTEAFF
TGCAGCGGCCAAGGACAGATGAACACTGAAGCTTTCTTT
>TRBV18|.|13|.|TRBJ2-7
CASSSVAQYEQYF
TGTGCCAGCTCCAGCGTTGCACAATACGAGCAGTACTTC
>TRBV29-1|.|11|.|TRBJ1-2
CSVAAPYGYTF
TGCAGCGTTGCAGCCCCCTATGGCTACACCTTC
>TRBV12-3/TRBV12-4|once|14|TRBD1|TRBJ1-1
CASSQSGQGVEAFF
TGTGCCAGCAGTCAATCGGGACAGGGGGTTGAAGCTTTCTTT
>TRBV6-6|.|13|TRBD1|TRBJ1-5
CASVAAGGQPQHF
TGTGCCAGCGTTGCGGCAGGGGGTCAGCCCCAGCATTTT
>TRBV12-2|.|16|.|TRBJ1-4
CASRFAPGPDPEKLFF
TGTGCAAGTCGCTTCGCCCCGGGACCCGACCCCGAAAAACTGTTTTTT
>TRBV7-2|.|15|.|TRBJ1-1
CASSFTPGAVTEAFF
TGTGCCAGCAGCTTCACCCCGGGGGCAGTCACTGAAGCTTTCTTT
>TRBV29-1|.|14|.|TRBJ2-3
CSARAQGVTDTQYF
TGCAGCGCCAGAGCACAGGGAGTCACAGATACGCAGTATTTT
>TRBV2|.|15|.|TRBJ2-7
CASISTGAPLGGQYF
TGTGCCAGCATCTCTACGGGGGCCCCGTTGGGTGGGCAGTACTTC
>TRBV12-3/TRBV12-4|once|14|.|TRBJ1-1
CASSLGVSNTEAFF
TGTGCCAGCAGTTTAGGAGTTTCGAACACTGAAGCTTTCTTT
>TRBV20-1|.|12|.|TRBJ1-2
CSARSGPYGYTF
TGCAGTGCTAGATCGGGCCCCTATGGCTACACCTTC
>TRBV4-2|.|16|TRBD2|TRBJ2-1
CASSRTGTSGMNEQFF
TGTGCCAGCAGCCGGACCGGGACTAGCGGGATGAATGAGCAGTTCTTC
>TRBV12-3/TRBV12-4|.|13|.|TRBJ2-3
CASRGGVFDTQYF
TGTGCCAGCAGGGGCGGGGTTTTCGATACGCAGTATTTT
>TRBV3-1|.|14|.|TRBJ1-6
CASSLVLRNSPLHF
TGTGCCAGCAGCCTCGTTCTGCGAAATTCACCCCTCCACTTT
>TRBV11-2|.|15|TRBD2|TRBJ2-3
CASSLGGGLTDTQYF
TGTGCCAGCAGCTTAGGCGGGGGGCTGACAGATACGCAGTATTTT
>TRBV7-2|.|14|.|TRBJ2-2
CASSLASRDGELFF
TGTGCCAGCAGCTTAGCGAGTCGGGACGGGGAGCTGTTTTTT
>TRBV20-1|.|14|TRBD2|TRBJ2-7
CSASDGGRAYEQYF
TGCAGTGCTAGTGACGGCGGGAGGGCCTACGAGCAGTACTTC
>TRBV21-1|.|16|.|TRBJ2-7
CASSKTPGRPTYEQYF
TGTGCCAGCAGCAAAACGCCCGGGAGGCCCACCTACGAGCAGTACTTC
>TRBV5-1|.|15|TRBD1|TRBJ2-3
CASSPGQGLSDTQYF
TGCGCCAGCAGCCCGGGACAGGGGCTGTCAGATACGCAGTATTTT